This TCR beta chain was recorded in a study of T cell responses to AZD1222 COVID-19 vaccine. Study-wide results and limits: Among spike-specific TCRs, nearly half reportedly target unmutated variant regions.

This clone is a singleton in its sample. Its antigen is unidentified. The study pooled second doses at about 4 or about 12 weeks. Trimming shortened V by 0 bases and J by 6 bases, and 6 bases separated the two germline ends. The CDR3 loop spans 12 amino acids. Germline V gives CDR1 SGDLS, CDR2 YYNGEE. This table comes from immunoSEQ multiplex PCR, and its TCRdb copy is limited to in-frame clones, with some not included. Seen here are 40,000 to 55,000 clones, about 87% observed once, and the top ten hold around 1.1%. The chain joins TRBV9 to TRBJ1-2; D not resolved. Material: peripheral blood, obtained 28 days after the second AZD1222 dose. This clonotype was sampled from an adult who received the AZD1222 COVID-19 vaccine. CDR3 sequence reads: CASSVGVDGYTF. The CDR3 DNA sequence: TGTGCCAGCAGCGTAGGTGTGGATGGCTACACCTTC.